This TCR beta chain is from a study of blood T cell repertoires in COVID-19. Study overall: The United States, Italy and Spain supplied acute and convalescent COVID-19 samples. From T cells, B-cell-depleted T cells, or PBMCs came the material, which was cDNA or gDNA.

Some clones are missing from TCRdb's copy, which holds only in-frame ones; the method was immunoSEQ multiplex PCR. The sample contains 250,000 to 300,000 clones, more than 70% of which appear only once. The V segment lost 2 bases and the J segment 3 bases; nucleotides outside the gene matches: 5. The V gene's germline CDR1 is SGHRS and CDR2 YFSETQ. CDR3 length: 15 amino acids. This TCR was sampled from a woman in her 30s with COVID-19, enrolled during active disease. The sample taken for sequencing was peripheral blood. This chain uses TRBV5-1 with TRBJ1-3; the match to TRBD1 covers 7 bases. CDR3 amino acids: CASSFTGVFGNTIYF. The DNA of the CDR3 is TGCGCCAGCAGCTTTACAGGGGTCTTTGGAAACACCATATATTTT.